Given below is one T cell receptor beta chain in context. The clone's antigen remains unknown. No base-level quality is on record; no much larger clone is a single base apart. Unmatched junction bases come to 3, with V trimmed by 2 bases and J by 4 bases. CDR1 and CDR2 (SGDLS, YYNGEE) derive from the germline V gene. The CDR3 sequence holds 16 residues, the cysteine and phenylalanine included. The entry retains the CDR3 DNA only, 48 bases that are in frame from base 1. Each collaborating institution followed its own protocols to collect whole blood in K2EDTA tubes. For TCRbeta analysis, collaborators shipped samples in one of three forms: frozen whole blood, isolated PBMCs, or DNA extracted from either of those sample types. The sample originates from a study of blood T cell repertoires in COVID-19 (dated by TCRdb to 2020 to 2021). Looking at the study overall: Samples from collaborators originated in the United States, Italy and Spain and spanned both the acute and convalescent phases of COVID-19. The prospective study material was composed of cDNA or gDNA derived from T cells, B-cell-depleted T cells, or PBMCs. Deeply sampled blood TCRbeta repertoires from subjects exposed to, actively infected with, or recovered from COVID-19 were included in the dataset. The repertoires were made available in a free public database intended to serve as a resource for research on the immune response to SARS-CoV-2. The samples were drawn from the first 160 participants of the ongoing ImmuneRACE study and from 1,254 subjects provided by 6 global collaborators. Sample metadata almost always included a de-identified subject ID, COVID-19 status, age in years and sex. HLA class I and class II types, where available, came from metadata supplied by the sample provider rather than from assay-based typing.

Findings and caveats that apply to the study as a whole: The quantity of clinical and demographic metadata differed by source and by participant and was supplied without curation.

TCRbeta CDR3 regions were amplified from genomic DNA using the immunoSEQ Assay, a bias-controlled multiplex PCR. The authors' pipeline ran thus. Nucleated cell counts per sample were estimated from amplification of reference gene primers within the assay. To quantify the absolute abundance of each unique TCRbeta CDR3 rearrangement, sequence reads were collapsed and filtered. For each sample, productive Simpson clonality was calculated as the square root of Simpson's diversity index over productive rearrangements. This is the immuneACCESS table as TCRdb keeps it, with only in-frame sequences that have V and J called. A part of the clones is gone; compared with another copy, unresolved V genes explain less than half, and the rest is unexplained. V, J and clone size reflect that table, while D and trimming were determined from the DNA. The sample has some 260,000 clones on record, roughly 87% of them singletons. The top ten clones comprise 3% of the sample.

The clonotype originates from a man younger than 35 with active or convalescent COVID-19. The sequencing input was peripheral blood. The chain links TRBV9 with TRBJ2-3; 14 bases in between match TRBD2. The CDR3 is CASSVGLAGEADTQYF. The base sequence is TGTGCCAGCAGCGTGGGACTAGCGGGGGAGGCAGATACGCAGTATTTT.